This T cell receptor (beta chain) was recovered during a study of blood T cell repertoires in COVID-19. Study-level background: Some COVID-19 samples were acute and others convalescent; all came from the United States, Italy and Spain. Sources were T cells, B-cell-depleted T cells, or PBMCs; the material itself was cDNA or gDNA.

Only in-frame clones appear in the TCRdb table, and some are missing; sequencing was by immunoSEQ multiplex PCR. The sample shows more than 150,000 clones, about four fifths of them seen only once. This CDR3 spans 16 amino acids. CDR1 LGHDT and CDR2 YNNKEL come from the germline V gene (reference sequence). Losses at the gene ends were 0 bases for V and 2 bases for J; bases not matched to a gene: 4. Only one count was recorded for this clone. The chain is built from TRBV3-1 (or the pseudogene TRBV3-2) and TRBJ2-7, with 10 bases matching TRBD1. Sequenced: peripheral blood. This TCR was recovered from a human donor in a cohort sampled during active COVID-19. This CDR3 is CASSQDGGTGAYEQYF. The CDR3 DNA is TGTGCCAGCAGCCAAGATGGCGGGACAGGGGCCTACGAGCAGTACTTC.